The clone carrying this T cell receptor beta chain appeared once. The antigen remains undetermined. CDR3 length: 15 amino acids. Trimming stripped 1 base from V and 3 bases from J, with 13 bases between. Germline V gives CDR1 MGHRA, CDR2 YSYEKL. This sample is part of a study of T cell repertoires in cytomegalovirus infection. MiXCR was run by TCRdb on the reads, yielding one entry per CDR3 protein. The top ten clones hold about 60% of a sample with about 74,000 distinct CDR3 sequences, about 26% of them seen once. This clonotype was obtained from a human donor in good health (CMV status not recorded). Some clones in this sample may be carry-over from other donors' samples. The material was CD8+ T cells from cultured PBMCs, obtained from culture after CMV antigen stimulation. The chain uses TRBV4-1 and TRBJ2-7; possibly TRBD2 for D (5 bases). The CDR3 DNA is TGCGCCAGCAGCCAAGCTGGAGGACCTCTCTACGAGCAGTACTTC. This encodes CASSQAGGPLYEQYF.